This T cell receptor (beta chain) originates from a study of identical twins. Trimming removed 7 bases at V and 5 bases at J, with 15 bases between. Looked up from germline, CDR1 is ENHRY and CDR2 is SYGVKD. The CDR3 extends over 14 amino acids. Of note for this clonotype: The antigen remains unidentified.

TCRdb re-called the 5' RACE reads with MiXCR, one entry per CDR3 protein. Of 500,000 to 650,000 distinct CDR3 sequences listed, just over 7% are singletons. Study-wide results and caveats: Beta clonotypes that were abundant in cord blood contained fewer insertions, a pattern absent from memory repertoires.

The same data also contributed to another study, on yellow fever vaccine responses in identical twins.

The sequence came from a woman younger than 30 in good health. The chain carries TRBV10-3 and TRBJ1-5; no definite D call. The sequenced material came from PBMCs. The CDR3 region is CAITNGSGYQPQHF. The CDR3 DNA sequence: TGTGCCATCACTAACGGATCGGGGTATCAGCCCCAGCATTTT.